This TCR beta chain was identified in a study of beta chain features in type 1 diabetes. This clone has a count of ten or more. All of the isolated RNA was reverse transcribed, so expressed TCRB transcripts were sequenced. Profiling relied on immunoSEQ multiplex PCR, and the TCRdb table lists in-frame clones only, not all of them. This sample carries about 200,000 clones, about 11% of them seen once, and the ten largest clones take over 1%. V gave up 0 bases and J gave up 6 bases; unmatched junction bases: 1. The CDR3 loop spans 14 amino acids. Per germline, CDR1 SEHNR and CDR2 FQNEAQ (reference sequence). Blood was drawn once from each donor into heparinised tubes. The draws averaged around 120 mL.

The J gene is TRBJ2-7, the V gene TRBV7-9; 11 nucleotides agree with TRBD1. The receptor comes from a young man in good health. Sequencing used central memory CD4+ T cells from blood. In DNA, the CDR3 is TGTGCCAGCAGCTTAGCCGGGACAGGGGGCGAGCAGTACTTC. Translation: CASSLAGTGGEQYF. Looking up the rest from reference TRBV7-9 and TRBJ2-7 gives the full variable domain: DTGVSQNPRHKITKRGQNVTFRCDPISEHNRLYWYRQTLGQGPEFLTYFQNEAQLEKSRLLSDRFSAERPKGSFSTLEIQRTEQGDSAMYLCASSLAGTGGEQYFGPGTRLTVT.